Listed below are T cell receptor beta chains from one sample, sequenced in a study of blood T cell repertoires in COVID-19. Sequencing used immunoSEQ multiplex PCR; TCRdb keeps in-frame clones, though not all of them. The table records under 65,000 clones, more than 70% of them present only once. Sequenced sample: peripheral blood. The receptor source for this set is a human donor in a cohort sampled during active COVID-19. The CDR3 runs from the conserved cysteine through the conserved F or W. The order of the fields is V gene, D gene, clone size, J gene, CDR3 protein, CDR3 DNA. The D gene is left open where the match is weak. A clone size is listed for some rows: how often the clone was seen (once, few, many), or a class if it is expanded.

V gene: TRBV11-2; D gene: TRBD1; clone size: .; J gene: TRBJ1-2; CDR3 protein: CASSEWGTGTGSQGYTF; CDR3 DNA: TGTGCCAGCAGCGAGTGGGGAACCGGGACAGGGTCTCAAGGCTACACCTTC
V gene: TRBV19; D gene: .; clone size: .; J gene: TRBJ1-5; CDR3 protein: CASRPVSGNQPQHF; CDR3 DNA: TGTGCCAGCAGGCCAGTTTCTGGCAATCAGCCCCAGCATTTT
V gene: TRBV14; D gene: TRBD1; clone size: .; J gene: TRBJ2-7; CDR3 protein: CASSQLTGTGDEQYF; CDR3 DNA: TGTGCCAGCAGCCAATTGACAGGGACCGGGGACGAGCAGTACTTC
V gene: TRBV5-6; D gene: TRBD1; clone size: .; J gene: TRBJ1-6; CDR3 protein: CASSPRTGLAYNSPLHF; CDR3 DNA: TGTGCCAGCAGCCCCAGGACAGGGCTAGCCTATAATTCACCCCTCCACTTT
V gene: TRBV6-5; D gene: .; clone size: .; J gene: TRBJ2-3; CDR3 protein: CASSAVQGSDTQYF; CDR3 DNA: TGTGCCAGCAGCGCCGTGCAGGGTTCAGATACGCAGTATTTT
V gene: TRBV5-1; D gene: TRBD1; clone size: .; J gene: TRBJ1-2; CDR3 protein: CASRGTGAYGYTF; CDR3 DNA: TGCGCCAGCAGAGGTACAGGGGCCTATGGCTACACCTTC
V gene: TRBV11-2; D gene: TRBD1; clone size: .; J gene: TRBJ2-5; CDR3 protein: CASSSRDRGHQETQYF; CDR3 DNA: TGTGCCAGCAGCTCCAGGGACAGGGGACACCAAGAGACCCAGTACTTC
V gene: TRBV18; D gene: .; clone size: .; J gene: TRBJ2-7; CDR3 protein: CASSQELRGVYEQYF; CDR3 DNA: TGTGCCAGCTCACAGGAGCTACGCGGGGTATACGAGCAGTACTTC
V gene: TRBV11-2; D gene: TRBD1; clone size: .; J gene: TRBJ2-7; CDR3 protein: CARTGTGGEYEQYF; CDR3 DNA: TGTGCCAGAACCGGGACAGGGGGCGAATACGAGCAGTACTTC
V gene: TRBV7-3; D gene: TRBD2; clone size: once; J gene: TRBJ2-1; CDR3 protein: CASSSTSGSNNEQFF; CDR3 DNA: TGTGCCAGCAGCTCGACTAGCGGGAGTAATAATGAGCAGTTCTTC
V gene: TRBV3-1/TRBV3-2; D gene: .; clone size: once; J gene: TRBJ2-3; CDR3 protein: CASSQDIGGNTDTQYF; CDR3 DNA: TGTGCCAGCAGCCAAGATATCGGCGGGAACACAGATACGCAGTATTTT
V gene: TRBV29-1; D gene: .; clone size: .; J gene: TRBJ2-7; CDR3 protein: CSARSGSSYEQYF; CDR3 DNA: TGCAGCGCCCGTTCCGGGAGCTCCTACGAGCAGTACTTC
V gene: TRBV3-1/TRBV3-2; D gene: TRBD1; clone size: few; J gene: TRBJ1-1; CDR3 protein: CASSLWGQSNTEAFF; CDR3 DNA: TGTGCCAGCAGCCTTTGGGGACAGTCGAACACTGAAGCTTTCTTT
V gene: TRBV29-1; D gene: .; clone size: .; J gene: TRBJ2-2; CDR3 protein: CSSRRGPTGELFF; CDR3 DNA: TGCAGCTCCCGCCGGGGTCCAACCGGGGAGCTGTTTTTT
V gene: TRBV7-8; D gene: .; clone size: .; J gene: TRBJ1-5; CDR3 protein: CASSLARGESNQPQHF; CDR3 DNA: TGTGCCAGCAGCTTAGCGCGGGGGGAGAGCAATCAGCCCCAGCATTTT
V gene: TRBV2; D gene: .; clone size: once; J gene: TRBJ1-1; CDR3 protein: CASSELFLAFF; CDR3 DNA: TGTGCCAGCAGTGAACTCTTTTTGGCTTTCTTT
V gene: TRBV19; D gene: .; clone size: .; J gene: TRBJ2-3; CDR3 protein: CASSMAAGVTDTQYF; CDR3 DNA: TGTGCCAGTAGTATGGCGGCTGGAGTTACAGATACGCAGTATTTT
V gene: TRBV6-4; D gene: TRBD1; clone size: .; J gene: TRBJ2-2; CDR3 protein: CASSAGQGIGELFF; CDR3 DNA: TGTGCCAGCAGTGCGGGACAGGGGATCGGGGAGCTGTTTTTT
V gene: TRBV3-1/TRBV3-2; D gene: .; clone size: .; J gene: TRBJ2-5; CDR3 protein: CASSQERGRQGGQETQYF; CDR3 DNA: TGTGCCAGCAGCCAAGAACGGGGGAGGCAGGGCGGGCAAGAGACCCAGTACTTC
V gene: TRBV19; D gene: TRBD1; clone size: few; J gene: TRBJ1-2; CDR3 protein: CASGDRGHSLYGYTF; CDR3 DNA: TGTGCCAGTGGGGACAGGGGGCACTCACTTTATGGCTACACCTTC
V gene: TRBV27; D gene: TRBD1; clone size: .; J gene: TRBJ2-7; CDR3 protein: CASSAGGEQYF; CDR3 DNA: TGTGCCAGCAGTGCAGGGGGCGAGCAGTACTTC
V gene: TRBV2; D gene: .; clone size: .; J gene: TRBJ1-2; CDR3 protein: CASSAETNYGYTF; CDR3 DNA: TGTGCCAGCAGTGCGGAGACTAACTATGGCTACACCTTC
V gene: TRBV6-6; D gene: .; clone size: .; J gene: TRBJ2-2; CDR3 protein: CASRRGPDGELFF; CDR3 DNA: TGTGCCAGCAGGCGTGGGCCAGACGGGGAGCTGTTTTTT
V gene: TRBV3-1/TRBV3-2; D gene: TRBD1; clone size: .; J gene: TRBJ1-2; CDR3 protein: CASSKRGQLYGYTF; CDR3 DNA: TGTGCCAGCAGCAAACGGGGACAGCTCTATGGCTACACCTTC
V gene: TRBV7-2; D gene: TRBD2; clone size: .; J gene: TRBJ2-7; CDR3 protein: CASSLEIGGGAYSYEQYF; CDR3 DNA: TGTGCCAGCAGCTTAGAGATCGGCGGGGGGGCTTACTCCTACGAGCAGTACTTC
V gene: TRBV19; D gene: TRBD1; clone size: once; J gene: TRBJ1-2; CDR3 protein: CASSIPPYRGGYGYTF; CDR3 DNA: TGTGCCAGTAGTATTCCCCCCTACAGGGGAGGCTATGGCTACACCTTC
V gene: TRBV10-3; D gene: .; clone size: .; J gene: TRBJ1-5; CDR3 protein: CAISVSGGNQPQHF; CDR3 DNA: TGTGCCATCAGTGTATCAGGGGGCAATCAGCCCCAGCATTTT
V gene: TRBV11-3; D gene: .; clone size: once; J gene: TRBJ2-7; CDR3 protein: CASSLVPRRYAEQYF; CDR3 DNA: TGTGCCAGCAGCTTAGTCCCTCGGAGGTATGCCGAGCAGTACTTC
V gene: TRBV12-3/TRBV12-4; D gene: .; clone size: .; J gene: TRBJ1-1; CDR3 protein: CASSPRLREAFF; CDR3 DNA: TGTGCCAGCAGCCCCCGGTTGAGGGAAGCTTTCTTT
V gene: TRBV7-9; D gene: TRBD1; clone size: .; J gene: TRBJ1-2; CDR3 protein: CASSFPGTADGYTF; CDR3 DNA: TGTGCCAGCAGCTTCCCCGGGACAGCAGATGGCTACACCTTC
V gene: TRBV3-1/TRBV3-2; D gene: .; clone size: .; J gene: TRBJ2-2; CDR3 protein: CASSRLPLNGGTGELFF; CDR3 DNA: TGTGCCAGCAGCCGATTACCATTGAACGGGGGCACCGGGGAGCTGTTTTTT
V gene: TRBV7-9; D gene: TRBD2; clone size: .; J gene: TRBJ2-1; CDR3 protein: CASSLASGRAVEQFF; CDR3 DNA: TGTGCCAGCAGCTTAGCTAGCGGGAGGGCGGTTGAGCAGTTCTTC
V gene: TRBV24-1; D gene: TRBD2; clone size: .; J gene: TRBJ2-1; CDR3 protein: CATGLAGVNEQFF; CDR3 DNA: TGTGCCACCGGGCTAGCGGGAGTGAATGAGCAGTTCTTC
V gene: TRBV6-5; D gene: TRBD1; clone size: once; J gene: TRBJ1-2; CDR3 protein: CASRPTGGNYGYTF; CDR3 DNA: TGTGCCAGCAGACCAACAGGGGGGAACTATGGCTACACCTTC
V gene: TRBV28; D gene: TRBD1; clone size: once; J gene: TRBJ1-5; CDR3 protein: CASRKGDRGSTQPQHF; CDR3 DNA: TGTGCCAGCAGAAAGGGGGACAGGGGCTCAACTCAGCCCCAGCATTTT
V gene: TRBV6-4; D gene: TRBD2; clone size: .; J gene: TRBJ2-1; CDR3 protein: CASSATSHQEQFF; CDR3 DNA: TGTGCCAGCAGCGCGACTAGCCACCAGGAGCAGTTCTTC
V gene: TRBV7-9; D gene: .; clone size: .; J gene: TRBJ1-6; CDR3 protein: CASSLGWGLNSPLHF; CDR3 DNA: TGTGCCAGCAGCTTAGGTTGGGGCCTTAATTCACCCCTCCACTTT
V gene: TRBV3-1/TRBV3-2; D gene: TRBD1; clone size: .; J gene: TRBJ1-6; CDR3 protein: CASSPKDRGGSPLHF; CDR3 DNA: TGTGCCAGCAGCCCGAAAGACAGGGGAGGTTCACCCCTCCACTTT
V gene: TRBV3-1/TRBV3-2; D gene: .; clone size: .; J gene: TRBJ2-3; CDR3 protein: CASSQRGAGDVTDTQYF; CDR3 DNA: TGTGCCAGCAGCCAGCGCGGGGCCGGGGACGTCACAGATACGCAGTATTTT
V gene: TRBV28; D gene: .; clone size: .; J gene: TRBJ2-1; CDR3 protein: CASSFFVSASYNEQFF; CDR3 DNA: TGTGCCAGCAGTTTTTTCGTTAGCGCGTCCTACAATGAGCAGTTCTTC
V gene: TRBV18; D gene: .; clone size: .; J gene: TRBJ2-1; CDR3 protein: CASSPPGGLSYNEQFF; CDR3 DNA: TGTGCCAGCTCACCACCGGGAGGACTATCCTACAATGAGCAGTTCTTC